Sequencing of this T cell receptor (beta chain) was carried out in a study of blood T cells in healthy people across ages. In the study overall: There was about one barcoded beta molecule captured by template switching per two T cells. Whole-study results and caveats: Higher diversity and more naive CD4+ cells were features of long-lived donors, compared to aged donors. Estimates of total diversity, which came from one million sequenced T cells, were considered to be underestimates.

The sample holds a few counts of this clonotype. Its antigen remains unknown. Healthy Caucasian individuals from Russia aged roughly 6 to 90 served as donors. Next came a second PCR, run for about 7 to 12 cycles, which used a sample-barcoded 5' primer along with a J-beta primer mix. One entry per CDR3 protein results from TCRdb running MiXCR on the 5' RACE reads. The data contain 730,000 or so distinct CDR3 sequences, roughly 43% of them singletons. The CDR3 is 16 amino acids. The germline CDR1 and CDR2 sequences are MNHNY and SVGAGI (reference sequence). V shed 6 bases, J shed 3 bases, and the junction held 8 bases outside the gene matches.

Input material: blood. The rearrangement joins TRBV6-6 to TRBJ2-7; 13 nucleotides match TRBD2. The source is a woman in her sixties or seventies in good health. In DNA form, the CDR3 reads TGTGCCAGCAGACCCCCGACTAGCGGGGGGTTCTACGAGCAGTACTTC. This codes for CASRPPTSGGFYEQYF.